This entry lists 17 T cell receptor beta chains sequenced from one sample in a study of identical twins. MiXCR was run by TCRdb on the 5' RACE reads, yielding one entry per CDR3 protein. The repertoire holds about 1.7 million distinct CDR3 sequences, with roughly a third as singletons. Sequencing was carried out using cord blood. These receptors came from a newborn girl in good health.

The chain uses TRBV4-1 and TRBJ1-2; no definite D call. V lost 4 bases to trimming and J lost 0 bases, with 15 bases between them. The CDR3 is made up of 16 amino acids. Per germline, CDR1 MGHRA and CDR2 YSYEKL. The CDR3 bases are TGCGCCAGCAGCCCGAAGGTGCTACTCACTAACTATGGCTACACCTTC. Protein sequence: CASSPKVLLTNYGYTF.

Of note for this clonotype: A much larger clone differs from this one at a single base, so this may be a read error. The chain carries TRBV27 and TRBJ2-1, with D perhaps matching TRBD2 (5 bases). Germline values: CDR1 MNHEY, CDR2 SMNVEV (reference sequence). This CDR3 contains 15 residues. Trimming removed 0 bases from V and 13 bases from J, with 19 bases in between. The CDR3 DNA follows: TGTGCCAGCAGTTTATCGAGGGTGGTTGGAGAGACCCAGTTCTTC. It specifies CASSLSRVVGETQFF.

This clonotype was observed a handful of times. This chain connects TRBV28 to TRBJ1-2; D is perhaps TRBD1 (5 bases). The CDR3 runs 12 residues. The V end was cut by 5 bases, the J end by 6 bases, with 10 bases between. The germline V gene encodes CDR1 MDHEN and CDR2 SYDVKM. The CDR3 nucleotides are TGTGCCAGCAGTCTCAGGGATGATGGCTACACCTTC. The encoded protein is CASSLRDDGYTF.

The genes are TRBV20-1 and TRBJ2-1; D not certain. Trimming took off 1 base at V and 5 bases at J, with 15 bases between the two ends. Per germline, CDR1 DFQATT and CDR2 SNEGSKA (reference sequence). The CDR3 runs to 15 residues. CDR3 residues: CSARAAQKDHNEQFF. In DNA, the CDR3 is TGCAGTGCTAGAGCGGCCCAGAAGGACCACAATGAGCAGTTCTTC.

This clonotype showed up just once. The chain joins TRBV12-3 or TRBV12-4 to TRBJ2-7; D uncertain. CDR3 length: 12 amino acids. Trimming stripped 8 bases from V and 4 bases from J, with 12 bases between. The CDR3 sequence: CASALDGYEQYF. Here the CDR3 DNA reads TGTGCCAGCGCCTTAGATGGGTACGAGCAGTACTTC.

This clonotype was picked up a small number of times. V usage is TRBV4-2 and J usage is TRBJ2-1; TRBD2 matches at 11 bases. Germline trimming cut 0 bases from V and 8 bases from J; bases unmatched to any gene: 3. The CDR3 has 15 residues. From germline, CDR1 is LGHNA and CDR2 YNFKEQ. The CDR3, as DNA: TGTGCCAGCAGCCAAGATACTAGCGGGGGCTATGAGCAGTTCTTC. Its protein is CASSQDTSGGYEQFF.

The sample holds many counts of this clonotype. The V call is TRBV12-3 or TRBV12-4, the J call TRBJ2-1; TRBD2 matches 9 bases. The CDR3 totals 13 residues. J gave up 6 bases and V 3 bases, and 0 bases lay outside the gene matches. The CDR3 reads CASSFSGSNEQFF. The CDR3, as DNA: TGTGCCAGCAGTTTTAGCGGGAGCAATGAGCAGTTCTTC.

This chain links TRBV27 with TRBJ1-2, with D possibly matching TRBD1 (5 bases). From germline, CDR1 is MNHEY and CDR2 SMNVEV (reference sequence). V was clipped by 7 bases and J by 3 bases, with 12 bases between them. The CDR3 totals 13 residues. CDR3 sequence: CASKLTGHYGYTF. CDR3 DNA: TGTGCCAGCAAACTCACGGGACACTATGGCTACACCTTC.

Only one count was recorded for this clonotype. V and J are TRBV14 and TRBJ1-5; possible D gene TRBD1, 5 bases. The V gene's germline CDR1 is SGHDN and CDR2 FVKESK. The CDR3 has 16 amino acids. The V gene lost 4 bases and the J gene lost 0 bases, with 13 bases spanning the gap. Here the CDR3 reads CASSRTDRNSNQPQHF. CDR3 nucleotides: TGTGCCAGCAGCCGAACCGACAGAAATAGCAATCAGCCCCAGCATTTT.

This clonotype has only a few counts. The chain uses TRBV11-2 and TRBJ2-1, with D maybe TRBD2 (6 bases). CDR3 length: 15 residues. Germline V CDR1 and CDR2: SGHAT, FQNNGV. Trimming removed 1 base at V and 3 bases at J, with 10 bases between. CDR3 in amino acids: CASSLAGELYNEQFF. The CDR3 DNA reads TGTGCCAGCAGCTTAGCGGGGGAACTCTACAATGAGCAGTTCTTC.

This clonotype was seen ten or more times. V is TRBV2 and J is TRBJ2-7, with TRBD2 identical over 7 bases. Germline V gives CDR1 SNHLY, CDR2 FYNNEI. J lost 3 bases, V lost 2 bases, and 4 bases had no gene match. The CDR3 is 14 amino acids. CDR3 loop: CASSERTGGYEQYF. DNA for the CDR3: TGTGCCAGCAGTGAACGGACGGGAGGCTACGAGCAGTACTTC.

The CDR3 DNA reads as TGTGCCAGCAGCTTTCACAGGGGGCACGAAACTGGAAACACCATATATTTT. Residues: CASSFHRGHETGNTIYF. The chain employs TRBV6-1 and TRBJ1-3, with 9 positions matching TRBD1. The CDR3 runs 17 residues. Germline V gene data show CDR1 as MNHNS and CDR2 as SASEGT. The V segment lost 6 bases and the J segment 2 bases; nucleotides outside the gene matches: 11.

There are a few counts of this clonotype. V is TRBV2 and J is TRBJ2-1, with D uncertain. CDR1 is SNHLY, CDR2 FYNNEI, per germline. V dropped 0 bases and J dropped 6 bases, with 15 bases sitting between them. The CDR3 length is 16 residues. The CDR3 loop reads CASSEALLHARNEQFF. The CDR3, as DNA: TGTGCCAGCAGTGAAGCGCTCCTCCATGCCCGCAATGAGCAGTTCTTC.

The chain recombines TRBV28 with TRBJ2-4, with D tentatively TRBD1 (6 bases). Matching the DNA end better, TRBJ2-7 makes the J call doubtful. Per germline, CDR1 MDHEN and CDR2 SYDVKM. CDR3 size: 18 residues. CDR3: CASSSHLPGDLPPYEQYF. The CDR3 DNA reads TGTGCCAGCAGTTCTCACCTTCCAGGGGATCTTCCCCCATACGAGCAGTACTTC.

This clonotype came up many times. The CDR3 bases are TGTGCCAGCAGTTACGGCGGGGACAATGAGCAGTTCTTC. This gives the protein CASSYGGDNEQFF. The chain employs TRBV6-5 and TRBJ2-1; D perhaps matches TRBD2 (6 bases). Germline V gene sequence: CDR1 MNHEY, CDR2 SVGAGI. Deletions cut 2 bases from V and 5 bases from J, with 7 bases between. This CDR3 region has 13 residues.

The chain employs TRBV11-2 and TRBJ2-1; either TRBD1 or TRBD2 may supply D (6 bases each). V lost 1 base and J lost 12, with 19 bases in between. The CDR3 has 15 amino acids. Per germline, CDR1 SGHAT and CDR2 FQNNGV. For the CDR3, the DNA is TGTGCCAGCAGCTTAGCCTCGGGGGACACTGGGCGGCAGTTCTTC. Its translation: CASSLASGDTGRQFF.

V gene TRBV4-2 combines with J gene TRBJ2-1; 9 bases are shared with TRBD2. The V segment lost 2 bases and the J segment 0 bases; nucleotides outside the gene matches: 17. The germline V gene encodes CDR1 LGHNA and CDR2 YNFKEQ. This CDR3 is built from 21 residues. The CDR3 spells CASSQSLRLLAGTSSYNEQFF. The CDR3 DNA follows: TGTGCCAGCAGCCAATCTTTGCGTTTACTAGCGGGTACAAGCTCCTACAATGAGCAGTTCTTC.